The rows below give T cell receptor beta chains drawn from one sample of a study of tumor-infiltrating lymphocytes in localized non-small cell lung cancer. Assay: immunoSEQ multiplex PCR; the TCRdb copy retains only in-frame clones and omits some. The sample comprises some 17,000 clones, around 82% of which are singletons, and 10% rests with the top ten. Sequenced material: uninvolved lung tissue not adjacent to the tumor. The origin of the receptors is a human donor with non-small cell lung cancer. Each CDR3 is given with its conserved first and last residue. D genes are given only for firm matches. Rows may omit the clone size; those that give it use once, few, many or a size class.

clone_size d_call j_call v_call cdr3_aa cdr3_nt
. . TRBJ1-5 TRBV28 CASSPYPGGSYSNQPQHF TGTGCCAGCAGTCCATACCCGGGCGGGTCCTATAGCAATCAGCCCCAGCATTTT
. . TRBJ2-5 TRBV2 CASAKTVEETQYF TGTGCCAGCGCCAAGACAGTAGAAGAGACCCAGTACTTC
. . TRBJ1-2 TRBV27 CASSVTGQPGGYTF TGTGCCAGCAGTGTGACAGGCCAACCGGGCGGCTACACCTTC
. . TRBJ1-2 TRBV15 CATSSGGGFGYGYTF TGTGCCACCAGCAGCGGTGGGGGCTTTGGCTATGGCTACACCTTC
. . TRBJ2-1 TRBV11-2 CASSLGWIGGNEQFF TGTGCCAGCAGCTTAGGATGGATAGGGGGGAATGAGCAGTTCTTC
. . TRBJ1-5 TRBV2 CASSARSDPQHF TGTGCCAGCAGTGCGCGATCCGACCCCCAGCATTTT
. . TRBJ1-2 TRBV4-1 CASSQEGGFNNYGYTF TGCGCCAGCAGCCAAGAAGGGGGATTTAACAACTATGGCTACACCTTC
. TRBD1 TRBJ1-5 TRBV6-1 CASSTDRAGQPQHF TGTGCCAGCAGTACCGACAGGGCCGGTCAGCCCCAGCATTTT
once . TRBJ1-2 TRBV4-1 CASSRSKNYGYTF TGCGCCAGCAGCCGGTCCAAGAACTATGGCTACACCTTC
. . TRBJ1-1 TRBV19 CASSNLPSGTEAFF TGTGCCAGTAGTAACCTCCCTTCAGGCACTGAAGCTTTCTTT
. TRBD1 TRBJ2-7 TRBV5-1 CASSVRQGTYEQYF TGCGCCAGCAGCGTAAGACAGGGTACCTACGAGCAGTACTTC
. TRBD1 TRBJ1-4 TRBV14 CASSQLGTGDGGKLFF TGTGCCAGCAGCCAACTAGGGACAGGGGATGGAGGAAAACTGTTTTTT
few . TRBJ2-3 TRBV7-3 CASSLIISGRDTQYF TGTGCCAGCAGCTTAATCATAAGCGGGCGGGATACGCAGTATTTT
. TRBD1 TRBJ1-4 TRBV19 CASSRSGQSNEKLFF TGTGCCAGTAGTAGATCGGGACAGTCCAATGAAAAACTGTTTTTT
few . TRBJ2-2 TRBV25-1 CASSINNRLDTGELFF TGTGCCAGCAGTATAAACAACCGCCTAGACACCGGGGAGCTGTTTTTT
. . TRBJ2-5 TRBV6-1 CASSSARQETQYF TGTGCCAGCAGTTCTGCGAGGCAAGAGACCCAGTACTTC
. TRBD1 TRBJ2-7 TRBV7-2 CASSSNRGSEQYF TGTGCCAGCAGCTCGAACAGGGGTTCCGAGCAGTACTTC
. . TRBJ1-1 TRBV4-1 CASSQKGHSTENTEAFF TGCGCCAGCAGCCAAAAGGGCCATTCGACGGAAAACACTGAAGCTTTCTTT
. TRBD2 TRBJ2-5 TRBV30 CAWTPTSGRETQYF TGTGCCTGGACCCCGACTAGCGGGAGAGAGACCCAGTACTTC
. . TRBJ2-3 TRBV6-5 CASSYAQGKSIGAQYF TGTGCCAGCAGTTACGCGCAGGGAAAAAGTATAGGGGCGCAGTATTTT
. . TRBJ2-1 TRBV6-5 CASSSGQYNEQFF TGTGCCAGTTCGAGCGGTCAATACAATGAGCAGTTCTTC
. . TRBJ2-7 TRBV7-8 CASSIGTISYEQYF TGTGCCAGCAGCATCGGGACAATCTCCTACGAGCAGTACTTC
. . TRBJ2-6 TRBV4-2 CASSQELGSGGANVLTF TGTGCCAGCAGCCAAGAGTTGGGCTCTGGTGGGGCCAACGTCCTGACTTTC
once TRBD1 TRBJ1-3 TRBV7-1 CASSLGVSGGQGRAGNTIYF TGTGCCAGCAGCTTAGGGGTTTCGGGCGGACAGGGAAGGGCTGGAAACACCATATATTTT
once TRBD1 TRBJ1-2 TRBV29-1 CSVEGAGGGYTF TGCAGCGTTGAGGGTGCAGGGGGCGGCTACACCTTC
. TRBD1 TRBJ2-3 TRBV5-1 CASSLGRTGGTDTQYF TGCGCCAGCAGCTTGGGCCGGACAGGGGGCACAGATACGCAGTATTTT
. . TRBJ2-7 TRBV27 CASRGDAYEQYF TGTGCCAGCAGGGGGGACGCCTACGAGCAGTACTTC
. . TRBJ1-5 TRBV30 CAWSGINQPQHF TGTGCCTGGAGCGGTATCAATCAGCCCCAGCATTTT
few . TRBJ2-2 TRBV27 CASSLKDGGELFF TGTGCCAGCAGTTTAAAAGATGGGGGGGAGCTGTTTTTT
. TRBD2 TRBJ2-7 TRBV2 CASSRTSGSYEQYF TGTGCCAGCAGTCGGACTAGCGGGAGCTACGAGCAGTACTTC
. . TRBJ2-2 TRBV30 CAWSRVGHTGELFF TGTGCCTGGAGTCGAGTAGGTCACACCGGGGAGCTGTTTTTT
. . TRBJ1-2 TRBV12-1 CASSHKLQGSYGYTF TGTGCCAGCAGCCACAAACTTCAGGGGTCCTATGGCTACACCTTC